This TCR beta chain was recorded in a study of shared clonotypes between healthy human individuals. Some 30,000 T cell genomes (approximately 210 ng DNA) went into each sorted-subset replicate. Using immunoSEQ multiplex PCR, the repertoire was profiled, and TCRdb retains in-frame clones only, with some absent. The sample holds about 2 million clones; about 95% are singletons and the top ten take more than 0.9%. With respect to this clone: The sample holds other DNA sequences that translate to the same CDR3.

The CDR3 runs to 11 residues. The germline V and J ends were trimmed by 5 bases and 8 bases, with 9 bases remaining between them. CDR1 and CDR2 from the germline V gene are SEHNR and FQNEAQ (reference sequence). Terminally differentiated effector memory CD45RA+ cells were excluded by CCR7 positive selection of CD45RO-negative cells. The chain joins TRBV7-9 to TRBJ1-1, with D maybe TRBD1 (6 bases). The sequence derives from a man aged 18 to 35 in good health. Sequencing input: naive CD8+ T cells sorted from blood. CDR3 sequence: CASSPGTEAFF. As DNA, the CDR3 is TGTGCCAGCAGCCCTGGGACAGAAGCTTTCTTT.